This TCR beta chain was found in a study of molecular identifiers for immune sequencing clone quantification. Study context: Sequencing covered four of five parts into which replicate RNA from approximately 20,000 or 100,000 naive CD8 cells was split.

The CDR3 is 13 amino acids. Deletions cut 4 bases from V and 4 bases from J, with 8 bases between. Germline V gene data show CDR1 as MNHEY and CDR2 as SVGEGT. Many counts were recorded for this clonotype. Naive CD8 T cells, phenotype CD8+CD4-CCR7+CD45RA+, were sorted. TCRdb recomputed calls from the PCR reads with MiXCR, one row per CDR3 protein. The profile covers about 630,000 distinct CDR3 sequences, with around 25% appearing a single time and 0.7% to 0.95% taken by the ten largest. The chain carries TRBV6-2 or TRBV6-3 and TRBJ2-1; D is uncertain. This TCR was recovered from a human donor in good health. Some libraries in this study had Jurkat cell RNA spiked in. Sequencing input: naive CD8+ T cells from blood, with Jurkat cell RNA spiked in. Subset in this sample: FACS-sorted CD8+CD4-CCR7+CD45RA+ naive T cells. The CDR3 DNA follows: TGTGCCAGCAGTTTCGGGCCTTACAATGAGCAGTTCTTC. This encodes CASSFGPYNEQFF.